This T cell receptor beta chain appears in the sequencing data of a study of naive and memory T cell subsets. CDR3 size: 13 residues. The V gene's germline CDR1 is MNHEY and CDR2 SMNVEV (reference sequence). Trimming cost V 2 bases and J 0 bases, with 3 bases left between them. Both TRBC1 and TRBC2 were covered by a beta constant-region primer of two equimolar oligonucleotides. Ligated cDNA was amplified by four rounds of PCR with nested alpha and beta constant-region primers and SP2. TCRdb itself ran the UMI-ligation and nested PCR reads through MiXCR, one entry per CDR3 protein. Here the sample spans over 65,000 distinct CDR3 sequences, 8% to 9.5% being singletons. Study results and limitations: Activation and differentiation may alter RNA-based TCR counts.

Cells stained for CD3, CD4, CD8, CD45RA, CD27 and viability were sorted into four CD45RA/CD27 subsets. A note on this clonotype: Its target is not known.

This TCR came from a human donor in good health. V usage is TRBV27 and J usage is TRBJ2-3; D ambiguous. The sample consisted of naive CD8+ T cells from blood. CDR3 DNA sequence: TGTGCCAGCAGTTTAGCGAGCACAGATACGCAGTATTTT. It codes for CASSLASTDTQYF.